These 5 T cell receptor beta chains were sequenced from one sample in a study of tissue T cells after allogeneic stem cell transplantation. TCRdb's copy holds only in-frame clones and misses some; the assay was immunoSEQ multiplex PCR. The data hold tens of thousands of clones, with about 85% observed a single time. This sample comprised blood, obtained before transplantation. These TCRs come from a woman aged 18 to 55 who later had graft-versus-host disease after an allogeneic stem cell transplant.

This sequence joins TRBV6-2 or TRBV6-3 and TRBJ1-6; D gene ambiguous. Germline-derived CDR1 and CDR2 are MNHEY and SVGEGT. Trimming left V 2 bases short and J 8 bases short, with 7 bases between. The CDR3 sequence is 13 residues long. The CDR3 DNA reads TGTGCCAGCAGTTACGGAATAGATTCACCCCTCCACTTT. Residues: CASSYGIDSPLHF.

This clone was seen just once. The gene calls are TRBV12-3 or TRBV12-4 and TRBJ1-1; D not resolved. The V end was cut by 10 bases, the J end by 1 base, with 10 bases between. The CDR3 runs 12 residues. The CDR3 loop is CAIKGGNTEAFF. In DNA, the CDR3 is TGTGCCATTAAGGGTGGGAACACTGAAGCTTTCTTT.

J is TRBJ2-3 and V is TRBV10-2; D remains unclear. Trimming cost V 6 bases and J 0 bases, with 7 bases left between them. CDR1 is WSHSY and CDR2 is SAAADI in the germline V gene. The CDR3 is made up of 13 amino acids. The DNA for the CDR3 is TGCGCCAGCAGGACGAGTAGCACAGATACGCAGTATTTT. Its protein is CASRTSSTDTQYF.

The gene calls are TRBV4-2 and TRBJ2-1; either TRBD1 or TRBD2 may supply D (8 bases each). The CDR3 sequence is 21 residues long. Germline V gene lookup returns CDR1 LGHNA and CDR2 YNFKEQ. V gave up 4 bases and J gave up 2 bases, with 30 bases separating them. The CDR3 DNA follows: TGTGCCAGCAGCCCAGGGCCCCGGGCAGGGGGCTTACTAGCGGCCTACAATGAGCAGTTCTTC. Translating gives CASSPGPRAGGLLAAYNEQFF.

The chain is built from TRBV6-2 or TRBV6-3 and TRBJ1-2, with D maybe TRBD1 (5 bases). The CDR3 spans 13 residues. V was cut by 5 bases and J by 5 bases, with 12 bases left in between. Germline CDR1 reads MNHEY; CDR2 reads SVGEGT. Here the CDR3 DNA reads TGTGCCAGCAGTACCCTCGGGACGTATGGCTACACCTTC. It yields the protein CASSTLGTYGYTF.